This TCR beta chain stems from a study of cytomegalovirus exposure and HLA in healthy donors. Study outcomes and limitations: The productive fraction for most TCR beta V segments was about 90% or about 30% in an earlier analysis. Through in vitro validation, three CMV-associated chains were shown to be specific for CMV antigens.

The CDR3 contains 15 residues. CDR1 is SGHTA and CDR2 is FQGTGA in the germline V gene. The V end lost 5 bases, the J end lost 3 bases, and 14 bases lay between the germline ends. The PCR ran on 60 Vbeta and 13 Jbeta primers. Study processing details: There were around 80 million unique TCR beta chains by a later count, and around 10 million of them were shared. TCRdb's copy holds only in-frame clones and misses some; the assay was immunoSEQ multiplex PCR. The DNA gave D and trimming, while V, J and clone size come from that table. The top ten hold under 5.5% of the sample, which has fewer than 150,000 clones, about 74% seen once. On this clone itself: Antigen specificity is unknown.

This sequence originates from a woman between 50 and 59 years old in good health and CMV-seronegative. The J gene is TRBJ1-3, the V gene TRBV7-3; D not resolved. Input material: PBMCs. The CDR3 nucleotides read TGTGCCAGCAGCCCTGGTAGCTTACATGGAAACACCATATATTTT. Translating gives CASSPGSLHGNTIYF.